A single sample is the source of the 32 T cell receptor beta chains below, sequenced in a study of T cell clonotyping in hematopoietic cell transplantation. The table came from immunoSEQ multiplex PCR; TCRdb's copy has only in-frame clones and leaves some out. Here the sample spans fewer than 80,000 clones, 94% being singletons. Sequencing input: peripheral blood mononuclear cells. The receptors stem from a man aged 45-60 years in good health. Some clones in this sample may be carry-over from other donors' samples.

This clone has just one count. This chain joins TRBV5-1 and TRBJ2-1, with 10 bases lining up with TRBD2. After removal of 4 bases from V and 8 bases from J, the junction contained 9 bases not matched to a gene. CDR1 SGHRS and CDR2 YFSETQ come from the germline V gene. The CDR3 covers 15 residues. The CDR3 here is CASSLSGGVMDEQFF. Written as DNA, the CDR3 is TGCGCCAGCAGCCTAAGCGGGGGGGTCATGGATGAGCAGTTCTTC.

The chain links TRBV4-2 to TRBJ2-7; no clear D gene. From germline, CDR1 is LGHNA and CDR2 YNFKEQ. V gave up 1 base and J gave up 6 bases, with 7 bases separating them. CDR3 size: 12 residues. CDR3 nucleotide sequence: TGTGCCAGCAGCCAAGGGCTAGGCGAGCAGTACTTC. This encodes CASSQGLGEQYF.

The rearrangement uses TRBV6-5 and TRBJ2-5; D call uncertain. Germline CDR1 MNHEY, CDR2 SVGAGI. Trimming cost V 2 bases and J 2 bases, with 12 bases left between them. The CDR3 extends over 15 amino acids. The CDR3 DNA reads TGTGCCAGCAGTTACGCGCCTTCCCGACAAGAGACCCAGTACTTC. It translates to CASSYAPSRQETQYF.

The chain links TRBV9 to TRBJ2-3; D ambiguous. This CDR3 contains 12 residues. V was cut by 3 bases and J by 2 bases, with 4 bases left in between. Germline loops: CDR1 SGDLS, CDR2 YYNGEE. CDR3 nucleotide sequence: TGTGCCAGCAGCGGATACACAGATACGCAGTATTTT. As protein: CASSGYTDTQYF.

V and J are TRBV6-6 and TRBJ1-6, with 7 bases lining up with TRBD1. The germline V gene encodes CDR1 MNHNY and CDR2 SVGAGI (reference sequence). V shed 5 bases and J 7 bases; nucleotides not matched to a gene: 5. This CDR3 is built from 14 residues. The CDR3 loop is CASSAGQENSPLHF. CDR3 bases: TGTGCCAGCAGTGCCGGACAGGAAAATTCACCCCTCCACTTT.

Turning to this clone: This same CDR3 is encoded by further DNA sequences in the sample. The chain uses TRBV10-3 and TRBJ1-1; no firm D call. The CDR3 is 14 residues long. Germline CDR1 and CDR2: ENHRY and SYGVKD. Trimming stripped 8 bases from V and 8 bases from J, with 21 bases between. The CDR3 DNA sequence: TGTGCCATCTCCACAACAAGGGATCAGAGGGAAGCTTTCTTT. Residues: CAISTTRDQREAFF.

The rearrangement joins TRBV5-4 to TRBJ1-1, with 7 nucleotides matching TRBD1. Losses at the gene ends were 4 bases for V and 0 bases for J; bases not matched to a gene: 3. The CDR3 runs 14 residues. Looked up from germline, CDR1 is SGHNT and CDR2 is YYREEE (reference sequence). The CDR3 loop is CASSQQGMNTEAFF. The CDR3, as DNA: TGTGCCAGCAGCCAACAGGGGATGAACACTGAAGCTTTCTTT.

The J gene is TRBJ1-5, the V gene TRBV7-9; D is unclear. Germline assignment: CDR1 SEHNR and CDR2 FQNEAQ (reference sequence). This CDR3 spans 13 amino acids. V shed 3 bases and J shed 4 bases, with 7 bases lying between them. This CDR3 reads CASSLGLNQPQHF. Here the CDR3 DNA reads TGTGCCAGCAGCTTGGGGTTAAATCAGCCCCAGCATTTT.

This rearrangement joins TRBV20-1 to TRBJ2-7, with D hard to call. The V end was cut by 5 bases, the J end by 6 bases, with 11 bases between. The CDR3 runs 11 residues. Germline V gene sequence: CDR1 DFQATT, CDR2 SNEGSKA (reference sequence). The CDR3 nucleotides read TGCAGTGCTTTTCTTGTAAGCGAGCAGTACTTC. Its translation: CSAFLVSEQYF.

V usage is TRBV4-3 and J usage is TRBJ1-5; no clear D gene. The ends were cut back, 0 bases at V and 7 bases at J, with 13 bases in the middle. Germline V lookup: CDR1 LGHNA, CDR2 YSLEER. This CDR3 has 15 residues. This CDR3 is CASSQDIKGWQPQHF. The DNA of the CDR3 is TGCGCCAGCAGCCAAGATATCAAAGGGTGGCAGCCCCAGCATTTT.

The rearrangement uses TRBV25-1 and TRBJ2-1, with 9 bases fitting TRBD2. This CDR3 spans 14 amino acids. Trimming took 6 bases from V and 10 from J; bases not matched to a gene: 10. Germline lookup yields CDR1 MGHDK and CDR2 SYGVNS. The CDR3 protein is CASRSLAGVREQFF. The DNA for the CDR3 is TGTGCCAGCAGGAGCTTAGCGGGAGTGAGAGAGCAGTTCTTC.

The chain is built from TRBV7-6 and TRBJ2-7; D uncertain. V was pared by 2 bases and J by 3 bases, with 14 bases between. CDR3 length: 15 amino acids. Germline-derived CDR1 and CDR2 are SGHVS and FNYEAQ. The CDR3 spells CASSLKDRPDYEQYF. The DNA of the CDR3 is TGTGCCAGCAGCTTAAAGGACCGGCCGGACTACGAGCAGTACTTC.

The V call is TRBV5-4, the J call TRBJ2-2; D is unresolved. Looked up from germline, CDR1 is SGHNT and CDR2 is YYREEE (reference sequence). This CDR3 is 12 amino acids long. Trimming removed 4 bases from V and 6 bases from J, with 7 bases in between. The CDR3 bases are TGTGCCAGCAGCGCCCTTGCCGGGGAGCTGTTTTTT. This gives the protein CASSALAGELFF.

The CDR3 is CASSLYRDRSYEQYF. DNA of the CDR3: TGTGCCAGCAGCCTATACAGGGATCGTTCCTACGAGCAGTACTTC. The V and J genes are TRBV2 and TRBJ2-7; D may be TRBD1 (6 bases). Germline loops: CDR1 SNHLY, CDR2 FYNNEI. This CDR3 has 15 residues. The V end was cut by 6 bases, the J end by 1 base, with 16 bases between.

This clone was detected only a few times. The chain combines TRBV7-3 with TRBJ1-1; no reliable D call. With 4 bases removed from V and 0 bases from J, the gap between germline ends came to 6 bases. The germline V gene has CDR1 SGHTA and CDR2 FQGTGA. The CDR3 runs 13 residues. The CDR3 DNA reads as TGTGCCAGCAGCTATGGATTGAACACTGAAGCTTTCTTT. Protein product: CASSYGLNTEAFF. Combining the CDR3 with reference TRBV7-3 and TRBJ1-1 gives the whole variable domain GAGVSQTPSNKVTEKGKYVELRCDPISGHTALYWYRQSLGQGPEFLIYFQGTGAADDSGLPNDRFFAVRPEGSVSTLKIQRTERGDSAVYLCASSYGLNTEAFFGQGTRLTVV.

J is TRBJ2-3 and V is TRBV30; maybe TRBD1 (6 bases). Trimming removed 2 bases at V and 6 bases at J, with 15 bases between. Germline V gives CDR1 GTSNPN, CDR2 SVGIG (reference sequence). The CDR3 extends over 14 amino acids. CDR3 DNA sequence: TGTGCCTGGAGTCTACAGGGCGGAACCGATACGCAGTATTTT. Protein: CAWSLQGGTDTQYF. Looking up the rest from reference TRBV30 and TRBJ2-3 gives the full variable domain: SQTIHQWPATLVQPVGSPLSLECTVEGTSNPNLYWYRQAAGRGLQLLFYSVGIGQISSEVPQNLSASRPQDRQFILSSKKLLLSDSGFYLCAWSLQGGTDTQYFGPGTRLTVL.

In its sample, this clone was seen once. CDR3 residues: CASSSEPGRNQPQHF. DNA for the CDR3: TGTGCCAGCAGTTCCGAACCGGGACGCAATCAGCCCCAGCATTTT. V usage is TRBV6-4 and J usage is TRBJ1-5; D possibly corresponds to TRBD1 (5 bases). V lost 5 bases to trimming and J lost 2 bases, with 13 bases between them. This CDR3 contains 15 residues. Germline V gene data show CDR1 as MRHNA and CDR2 as SNTAGT.

V is TRBV9 and J is TRBJ1-5; 9 nucleotides match TRBD1. Germline CDR1 and CDR2: SGDLS and YYNGEE. The V segment lost 0 bases and the J segment 5 bases; nucleotides outside the gene matches: 0. This CDR3 has 14 residues. CDR3 loop: CASSVGTGDQPQHF. CDR3 nucleotide sequence: TGTGCCAGCAGCGTAGGGACAGGGGATCAGCCCCAGCATTTT.

V and J are TRBV28 and TRBJ2-7; no clear D. The CDR3 runs 12 residues. The germline V gene encodes CDR1 MDHEN and CDR2 SYDVKM. V was clipped by 2 bases and J by 6 bases, with 8 bases between them. The CDR3 sequence is CASSLTSSEQYF. In DNA, the CDR3 is TGTGCCAGCAGTTTAACCAGTAGCGAGCAGTACTTC. Full variable domain (missing parts from reference TRBV28 and TRBJ2-7): DVKVTQSSRYLVKRTGEKVFLECVQDMDHENMFWYRQDPGLGLRLIYFSYDVKMKEKGDIPEGYSVSREKKERFSLILESASTNQTSMYLCASSLTSSEQYFGPGTRLTVT.

J is TRBJ2-2 and V is TRBV7-9; tentatively, D is TRBD1 or TRBD2 (5 bases each). The V end lost 7 bases, the J end lost 2 bases, and 20 bases lay between the germline ends. CDR3 size: 17 residues. Looked up from germline, CDR1 is SEHNR and CDR2 is FQNEAQ (reference sequence). The CDR3 spells CASNPSSWGSNTGELFF. The CDR3 nucleotides are TGTGCCAGCAACCCCTCTTCGTGGGGGTCCAACACCGGGGAGCTGTTTTTT.

The CDR3 DNA follows: TGTGCCAGTAGCCCGGGGGCCTATGGCTACACCTTC. This translates into CASSPGAYGYTF. V gene TRBV19 combines with J gene TRBJ1-2; D is perhaps TRBD1 (6 bases). Germline assignment: CDR1 LNHDA and CDR2 SQIVND (reference sequence). The CDR3 loop spans 12 amino acids. Trimming removed 6 bases from V and 4 bases from J, with 9 bases in between.

The genes are TRBV7-8 and TRBJ1-2, with 8 bases identical to TRBD1. This CDR3 is built from 15 residues. V lost 3 bases and J lost 1; bases outside the gene matches: 4. Germline CDR1 reads SGHVS; CDR2 reads FQNEAQ. The CDR3 region is CASSLGQANNYGYTF. The DNA of the CDR3 is TGTGCCAGCAGCTTGGGACAGGCTAATAACTATGGCTACACCTTC.

The V call is TRBV25-1, the J call TRBJ2-2; D ambiguous. V was cut by 4 bases and J by 3 bases, with 12 bases left in between. CDR1 is MGHDK and CDR2 is SYGVNS in the germline V gene. The CDR3 runs 15 residues. CDR3 sequence: CASSAPDKHTGELFF. CDR3 in DNA: TGTGCCAGCAGTGCGCCCGACAAACACACCGGGGAGCTGTTTTTT.

The rearrangement links TRBV27 to TRBJ2-5, with 9 bases lining up with TRBD1. This CDR3 region has 14 residues. Losses at the gene ends were 5 bases for V and 6 bases for J; bases not matched to a gene: 7. Germline CDR1 and CDR2: MNHEY and SMNVEV (reference sequence). In DNA form, the CDR3 reads TGTGCCAGCAGTAGACCGGACAGGGGAAAGACCCAGTACTTC. It codes for CASSRPDRGKTQYF.

This clone was recorded once. In nucleotides, the CDR3 is TGTGCCAGCAGTCCTATCCAAGGACTCTGGGGACAGGGGGCTGGGGCCAACGTCCTGACTTTC. This translates into CASSPIQGLWGQGAGANVLTF. The J gene is TRBJ2-6, the V gene TRBV28; the match to TRBD1 covers 11 bases. Germline CDR1 and CDR2: MDHEN and SYDVKM. The CDR3 is made up of 21 amino acids. The junction had 17 bases not matched to a gene; V was cut back by 5 bases and J by 2 bases.

This clone is a singleton in its sample. The chain is built from TRBV6-1 and TRBJ1-1; no firm D call. The CDR3 contains 16 residues. V was cut by 2 bases and J by 0 bases, with 13 bases left in between. Germline CDR1 MNHNS, CDR2 SASEGT. CDR3 coding DNA: TGTGCCAGCAGTGAAAGACTCCTGACTGTGAACACTGAAGCTTTCTTT. This gives the protein CASSERLLTVNTEAFF.

This rearrangement joins TRBV19 to TRBJ1-1, with a weak D call TRBD1 (6 bases). V shed 6 bases and J shed 3 bases, with 11 bases lying between them. Germline values: CDR1 LNHDA, CDR2 SQIVND (reference sequence). The CDR3 length is 13 residues. The CDR3, as DNA: TGTGCCAGTAGAAACAGGGAGGACACTGAAGCTTTCTTT. This sequence encodes CASRNREDTEAFF.

The chain has TRBV2 and TRBJ2-1; 9 bases align to TRBD1. The CDR3 contains 15 residues. V lost 8 bases, J lost 1 base, and 6 bases stayed unmatched. CDR1 and CDR2 from the germline V gene are SNHLY and FYNNEI. DNA of the CDR3: TGTGCCAGCGGGAAGGACAGGGGTTCCTACAATGAGCAGTTCTTC. It specifies CASGKDRGSYNEQFF.

This clone showed up just once. V usage is TRBV2 and J usage is TRBJ1-5; D call uncertain. CDR3 length: 14 residues. Germline V gene sequence: CDR1 SNHLY, CDR2 FYNNEI. V was trimmed by 8 bases and J by 0 bases, leaving 11 bases between them. The CDR3 bases are TGTGCCAGCGCGACCGACCGTAGCAATCAGCCCCAGCATTTT. Its protein product is CASATDRSNQPQHF.

The genes are TRBV9 and TRBJ1-2; D remains unclear. The V end lost 3 bases, the J end lost 5 bases, and 17 bases lay between the germline ends. This CDR3 has 15 amino acids. CDR1 SGDLS and CDR2 YYNGEE come from the germline V gene. CDR3 protein: CASSGDHFSRYGYTF. The CDR3 DNA sequence: TGTGCCAGCAGCGGAGACCACTTCAGTCGGTATGGCTACACCTTC.

The genes are TRBV20-1 and TRBJ2-7, with D perhaps TRBD1 (6 bases). The CDR3 runs 11 residues. Germline V lookup: CDR1 DFQATT, CDR2 SNEGSKA (reference sequence). V lost 6 bases to trimming and J lost 3 bases, with 9 bases between them. The CDR3 sequence: CSAIQGYEQYF. CDR3 sequence (DNA): TGCAGTGCCATACAGGGCTACGAGCAGTACTTC.

The genes are TRBV28 and TRBJ2-7; D remains unclear. Germline V CDR1 and CDR2: MDHEN, SYDVKM. The CDR3 has 12 amino acids. V shed 5 bases and J shed 3 bases, with 8 bases lying between them. This CDR3 reads CASSPQGYEQYF. The CDR3 coding sequence is TGTGCCAGCAGTCCCCAAGGCTACGAGCAGTACTTC.